The 5 T cell receptor beta chains presented below share a single source sample, sequenced in a study of T cell clusters in autoimmune cytopenias. Multiplex touch-down PCR amplified TRB using TRB-A and TRB-B pools in one tube. TCRdb re-called the multiplex PCR reads; one entry per CDR3 protein, DNA not given. Its table lists 9,900 or so distinct CDR3 sequences. Tens of thousands of genome equivalents of blood DNA were amplified for TRB. Specimen: peripheral blood. The receptor source for this set is a human donor with an autoimmune cytopenia or autoimmune hepatitis (not recorded which).

This chain links TRBV4-3 with TRBJ1-2; TCRdb's D call of TRBD1 is untestable without DNA. Germline CDR1 and CDR2: LGHNA and YSLEER. The CDR3 runs to 16 residues. CDR3 loop: CASSQGGTGRPYGYTF.

The chain combines TRBV5-6 with TRBJ2-5. From germline, CDR1 is SGHDT and CDR2 YYEEEE. This CDR3 is 16 amino acids long. The CDR3 spells CASSLRSSKDRETQYF.

J is TRBJ1-1 and V is TRBV5-1; TCRdb reports TRBD1, a call that lacks DNA to check it against. The CDR3 is 15 residues long. Germline assignment: CDR1 SGHRS and CDR2 YFSETQ. The CDR3 protein is CASSLATGLNTEAFF.

This chain links TRBV20-1 with TRBJ1-4; absent DNA, TCRdb's TRBD1 call cannot be checked. Germline V gene sequence: CDR1 DFQATT, CDR2 SNEGSKA (reference sequence). This CDR3 spans 11 amino acids. This CDR3 is CSAFTGRKLFF.

The chain employs TRBV19 and TRBJ2-7; the TRBD1 assignment by TCRdb is unverifiable without DNA. This CDR3 region has 17 residues. Per germline, CDR1 LNHDA and CDR2 SQIVND (reference sequence). CDR3 protein: CASSNRSDRGFLYEQYF.